A single sample is the source of the 2 T cell receptor beta chains below, sequenced in a study of OX40 agonist ivuxolimab in advanced cancers. Repertoires were generated with immunoSEQ multiplex PCR, while TCRdb's copy carries only in-frame clones and drops some. This sample has tens of thousands of clones, with 85% to 90% found just once. Here the sequenced sample was CD4+ or CD8+ T cells sorted from blood, taken in a trial of the OX40 agonist ivuxolimab. These receptors originate from an adult with an advanced solid tumor such as melanoma, head and neck, liver or kidney cancer.

The chain uses TRBV7-8 and TRBJ2-6; 10 positions match TRBD2. Germline assignment: CDR1 SGHVS and CDR2 FQNEAQ. V lost 5 bases to trimming and J lost 2 bases; unmatched junction nucleotides: 15. The CDR3 spans 20 residues. CDR3 loop: CASSQYRVLAGVAGANVLTF. CDR3 DNA: TGTGCCAGCAGCCAATACAGAGTCCTAGCGGGAGTTGCTGGGGCCAACGTCCTGACTTTC.

This chain links TRBV5-5 with TRBJ2-7; D unresolved. Per germline, CDR1 SGHKS and CDR2 YYEKEE (reference sequence). The CDR3 spans 13 residues. The V and J ends lost 4 bases and 6 bases respectively, with 14 bases between them. The DNA of the CDR3 is TGTGCCAGCAGCCCGATCATGGATTCCGAGCAGTACTTC. Protein product: CASSPIMDSEQYF.